This entry describes one TCR beta chain. Its antigen is not identified. This specimen comes from a study of human versus mouse CDR3 diversity and MHC coevolution. Study outcomes and limitations: Human T cells underwent selection on about six different MHC II alleles.

Germline CDR1 and CDR2: SGHNT and YYREEE (reference sequence). Trimming took 0 bases from V and 6 from J; bases not matched to a gene: 8. The CDR3 is 16 residues long. Method: immunoSEQ multiplex PCR; TCRdb's copy keeps in-frame clones and lacks some. The data contain tens of thousands of clones, around 93% of them singletons. What was sequenced was naive CD4+ T cells from blood. This sample's subset: CD45RO-negative CD62L-positive naive CD4 T cells. J is TRBJ2-1 and V is TRBV5-4, with 8 bases aligning to TRBD2. The TCR originated in a person aged 30-69 years in good health. CDR3: CASSLAGGAELNEQFF. In DNA form, the CDR3 reads TGTGCCAGCAGCTTGGCCGGGGGGGCCGAACTCAATGAGCAGTTCTTC.